This T cell receptor beta chain was identified during a study of beta chain features in type 1 diabetes (dated by TCRdb to 2017 to 2018). General notes on the study: Patients and healthy donors did not differ in mean age, gender distribution, total cell number or subset yield. The study compared TCRB repertoires of sorted circulating CD4+ T cell subsets between recently diagnosed type 1 diabetes patients and matched healthy donors. Regulatory and stem cell-like memory subsets were obtained from only 8 patients and roughly 8 healthy donors, while naive and central memory subsets were obtained from all 30 or so donors. A total of roughly 100 million sorted cells were examined across all samples, and a strong correlation was observed between cell number per subset and RNA yield. Overall study results and their limits: Fewer insertions and more nucleotide deletions at VDJ recombination sites were observed in patients with type 1 diabetes, implying thymic rearrangement abnormalities. Because cDNA rather than genomic DNA was sequenced, highly expressing activated cells could have been over-represented, although no difference in activation and CD3 levels was found between groups. Shorter templates might be favored by PCR, yet because patient and control samples were amplified and corrected together, any such skew would affect both groups equally. Because small numbers of individuals were included in the HLA sub-analyses, any influence of HLA type on TCRB rearrangement was left unresolved. A moderate but significant shortening of TCRB CDR3 length was observed in type 1 diabetes patients in all four CD4+ subsets. Naive, central memory and regulatory TCRB repertoires appeared more similar among patients than among healthy donors.

The entire amount of isolated RNA was reverse transcribed using the High Capacity cDNA Reverse Transcription Kit, so the sequenced TCRB transcripts were expressed ones. Naive, central memory and regulatory T cell samples underwent deep immunoSEQ sequencing, averaging about 3.57 million total reads per sample. Sorted cells were lysed in RLT buffer and RNA was extracted with DNase-treated RNeasy Micro or Mini kits, depending on cell number. To prevent cross-contamination, every cell subset was processed on its own, while patient and healthy donor samples were processed together. The immunoSEQ multiplex PCR was used to amplify TCRB sequences from cDNA, generating 87-bp fragments that spanned the CDR3 region. Sequencing of the amplicons was done on the Illumina HiSeq platform. The original methods were these. Synthetic template baselines were used to correct PCR bias computationally, reads within Hamming distance 2 were collapsed, and singletons that could not be merged were discarded. Reads were aligned to IMGT to assign V, D and J genes, CDR3 length, and insertions or deletions at six rearrangement sites. Within each subset, clonotype counts were normalized to the number of sorted cells before true diversity and Gini coefficients were calculated with the tcR R package. Repertoire sharing was quantified using the overlap coefficient calculated on TCRB nucleotide sequences. TCRdb stores this immuneACCESS table with in-frame sequences only. Part of the clones is absent; in the studies checked, under half of the shortfall reflects unresolved V genes, and no reason is known for the rest. That table supplies the V and J calls and clone size; D and trimming were determined from the DNA. This sample holds 150,000 to 200,000 clones; almost 8% were observed only once. Under 0.55% of the sample comes from the top ten.

A single peripheral blood draw of approximately 110 mL on average was collected from each donor into heparinised tubes. A BD FACSAria II and a panel including CD45RO, CCR7, CD25, CD127, CD95 and CD27 were used to sort naive, central memory, regulatory and stem cell-like memory CD4+ T cells. A purity above 95% was achieved for all sorted populations. PBMCs were separated immediately by Lymphoprep density gradient centrifugation and were stained directly, without being cultured. So that batch effects would be minimized, each experiment stained and sorted samples in pairs, pairing one healthy donor with one patient. The table lists this clone with a few counts. The specificity of this receptor is unknown. The record has no base qualities; no much larger clone is one base away. This clonotype was obtained from a man younger than 35 with type 1 diabetes. The material sequenced was central memory CD4+ T cells from blood.

The CDR3 region: CASSPPANEQYF. The bases read TGTGCCAGCAGCCCGCCTGCGAATGAGCAGTACTTC. The sequence links TRBV7-2 to TRBJ2-7, with no confidently assigned D gene. The germline V gene gives CDR1 as SGHTA and CDR2 as FQGNSA. Inclusive of the bounding cysteine and phenylalanine, the CDR3 is 12 residues long. The entry retains the CDR3 DNA only, 36 bases that are in frame from base 1. Deletion took 5 bases off V and 7 bases off J, with a span of 12 bases between the germline ends.